A selection of T cell receptor beta chains follows, all from one sample in a study of CXCR3-negative and CXCR3-positive naive CD8 T cells. From its re-call of the 5' RACE reads, TCRdb lists each CDR3 protein once, without DNA. This sample's table has tens of thousands of distinct CDR3 sequences. Source material: naive CXCR3+ CD8+ T cells from blood. Source of these receptors: a human donor in good health. Some clones in this sample may be carry-over from other donors' samples. The CDR3 runs from the conserved cysteine through the conserved F or W.

>TRBJ2-7|TRBV29-1
CSAYMTDSSYEQYF
>TRBJ1-5|TRBV6-2/TRBV6-3
CASSYSPSQPQHF
>TRBJ1-6|TRBV28
CASTTILGQPFNSPLHF
>TRBJ1-1|TRBV19
CASSNQGAFAEAFF
>TRBJ1-4|TRBV7-9
CASSLMRATNEKLFF
>TRBJ2-3|TRBV4-2
CASSPGVLGTDTQYF
>TRBJ2-3|TRBV7-3
CASSPGSTDTQYF
>TRBJ2-7|TRBV2
CASSGVGTSSYEQYF
>TRBJ2-7|TRBV7-2
CASSYHGGGISYEQYF
>TRBJ1-1|TRBV6-2/TRBV6-3
CASSPTGENTEAFF
>TRBJ2-1|TRBV4-2
CASSPLDRPNEQFF
>TRBJ1-5|TRBV3-1
CASSPWGARQPQHF
>TRBJ2-1|TRBV27
CASSLSRKHGDNEQFF
>TRBJ2-7|TRBV5-1
CASSPPSTGPGSYEQYF
>TRBJ1-5|TRBV27
CASSLSTDSNQPQHF
>TRBJ2-1|TRBV29-1
CSVGSGLAREQFF